This entry lists 7 T cell receptor beta chains sequenced from one sample in a study of shared clonotypes between healthy human individuals (TCRdb year 2020). To prepare the library, the immunoSEQ multiplex PCR assay was applied. TCRdb took this table from immuneACCESS and kept in-frame rearrangements with V and J called. Such tables lack part of the clones; where checked against another copy, unresolved V genes explain under half of the gap, and the rest is unexplained. Present in this sample are hundreds of thousands of clones, around 77% of which were seen just once. 12% of the sample is taken by the ten largest. Input material: PBMCs. The receptors stem from a woman aged 40 to 50 in good health. Some clones in this sample may be carry-over from other donors' samples.

This chain uses TRBV18 with TRBJ2-7; TRBD1 agrees at 8 bases. Germline-derived CDR1 and CDR2 are KGHSH and LQKENI. V lost 3 bases and J lost 7; bases outside the gene matches: 26. The CDR3 length is 20 residues. CDR3 sequence: CASSPYNRGARGVNPREQYF. The DNA of the CDR3 is TGTGCCAGCTCACCTTATAACAGGGGGGCGAGAGGAGTAAACCCGAGGGAGCAGTACTTC.

This clone has a single count. A far larger clone is one nucleotide away, so this likely arose from a read error. The missing conserved phenylalanine or tryptophan at the end of this CDR3 makes a read error likely. The CDR3 region is CASSEVPRGDYGYTS. CDR3 nucleotide sequence: TGTGCCAGCAGTGAAGTTCCCAGGGGGGACTATGGCTACACCTCC. The J gene is TRBJ1-2, the V gene TRBV2, with 7 bases that match TRBD1. The CDR3 sequence is 15 residues long. After removal of 1 base from V and 3 bases from J, the junction contained 5 bases not matched to a gene. The V gene's germline CDR1 is SNHLY and CDR2 FYNNEI.

As DNA, the CDR3 is TGTGCCAGCAGCTCAGACAACTCTGGGGCCAACGTCCTGACTTTC. As protein: CASSSDNSGANVLTF. The V and J genes are TRBV6-5 and TRBJ2-6; unclear D gene. The germline gives CDR1 MNHEY, CDR2 SVGAGI. The V end was cut by 6 bases, the J end by 0 bases, with 9 bases between. The CDR3 has 15 residues.

This clone was seen more than once but under ten times. This CDR3 is missing its conserved last phenylalanine or tryptophan, likely due to a read error. The chain recombines TRBV10-3 with TRBJ1-1; D ambiguous. The length of the CDR3 is 11 residues. V was cut by 2 bases and J by 5 bases, with 3 bases left in between. CDR1 ENHRY and CDR2 SYGVKD come from the germline V gene. In nucleotides, the CDR3 is TGTGCCATCAGTGAGCGGACTGAAGCTTTCCTT. The encoded protein is CAISERTEAFL.

Note on this clone: A far more abundant clone sits one base away, making this likely a read error. This specimen includes other DNA sequences encoding the same CDR3. V usage is TRBV7-9 and J usage is TRBJ2-2; possible D gene TRBD1, 6 bases. The V end was cut by 3 bases, the J end by 7 bases, with 15 bases between. Germline CDR1 is SEHNR and CDR2 is FQNEAQ (reference sequence). This CDR3 spans 15 amino acids. CDR3 bases: TGTGCCAGCAGCTTCGCCCAGGGGTTGATCGGGGAGCTGTTTTTT. As protein: CASSFAQGLIGELFF.

This sequence joins TRBV4-2 and TRBJ2-5; TRBD2 agrees at 10 bases. Looked up from germline, CDR1 is LGHNA and CDR2 is YNFKEQ. This CDR3 has 18 amino acids. The junction had 9 bases not matched to a gene; V was cut back by 0 bases and J by 2 bases. CDR3 coding DNA: TGTGCCAGCAGCCAAGATGCGGCTAGCGGGAGTAAACAAGAGACCCAGTACTTC. This encodes CASSQDAASGSKQETQYF.

A few counts support this clone. The chain carries TRBV28 and TRBJ2-2; 8 positions match TRBD2. Trimming cost V 6 bases and J 6 bases; bases outside gene matches: 12. Germline V gene lookup returns CDR1 MDHEN and CDR2 SYDVKM. This CDR3 spans 16 amino acids. For the CDR3, the DNA is TGTGCCAGCAGGCCCCTGGAGCGGGAGACCTCCGGGGAGCTGTTTTTT. This codes for CASRPLERETSGELFF.